What follows are 27 T cell receptor beta chains derived from one specimen sequenced in a study of T cell repertoires in cytomegalovirus infection. TCRdb fed the reads into MiXCR, producing one record per CDR3 protein. The table records around 78,000 distinct CDR3 sequences, about 24% of them present only once. Their antigen targets remain unknown. The sequences come from CD8+ T cells from cultured PBMCs, collected from culture after CMV antigen stimulation. Source of these receptors: a human donor in good health (CMV status not recorded). Some clones in this sample may be carry-over from other donors' samples.

Many counts were recorded for this clonotype. The rearrangement joins TRBV7-6 to TRBJ1-6; TRBD1 matches 11 bases. The CDR3 spans 15 residues. The germline V gene has CDR1 SGHVS and CDR2 FNYEAQ. Trimming removed 1 base from V and 7 bases from J; junction bases left unmatched: 0. CDR3 in amino acids: CASSLGDRGNSPLHF. The CDR3 DNA sequence: TGTGCCAGCAGCTTAGGGGACAGGGGGAATTCACCCCTCCACTTT.

A few counts support this clonotype. The chain carries TRBV11-2 and TRBJ2-1; D is unresolved. From germline, CDR1 is SGHAT and CDR2 FQNNGV. Trimming left V 3 bases short and J 4 bases short, with 7 bases between. This CDR3 region has 13 residues. The CDR3 sequence is CASSFSIYNEQFF. In DNA form, the CDR3 reads TGTGCCAGCAGCTTTTCTATTTACAATGAGCAGTTCTTC.

V usage is TRBV27 and J usage is TRBJ2-1; 11 bases fit TRBD2. The V segment lost 0 bases and the J segment 7 bases; nucleotides outside the gene matches: 5. Germline CDR1 reads MNHEY; CDR2 reads SMNVEV (reference sequence). CDR3 length: 16 residues. The CDR3 loop reads CASSLSTSGSGNEQFF. The CDR3 bases are TGTGCCAGCAGTTTATCCACTAGCGGGAGTGGGAATGAGCAGTTCTTC.

This clonotype was counted only a few times. The chain carries TRBV19 and TRBJ2-2; D remains ambiguous. The germline V and J ends were trimmed by 7 bases and 1 base, with 7 bases remaining between them. Germline lookup yields CDR1 LNHDA and CDR2 SQIVND (reference sequence). The CDR3 length is 13 residues. The CDR3 protein is CASIGMNTGELFF. The CDR3 nucleotides read TGTGCCAGTATAGGGATGAACACCGGGGAGCTGTTTTTT. The full variable domain, its missing parts supplied by reference TRBV19 and TRBJ2-2, is DGGITQSPKYLFRKEGQNVTLSCEQNLNHDAMYWYRQDPGQGLRLIYYSQIVNDFQKGDIAEGYSVSREKKESFPLTVTSAQKNPTAFYLCASIGMNTGELFFGEGSRLTVL.

The V gene is TRBV20-1, the J gene TRBJ2-1, with 10 positions matching TRBD2. V trimming: 4 bases; J trimming: 0 bases; junction bases outside the gene matches: 6. The CDR3 runs 16 residues. Germline values: CDR1 DFQATT, CDR2 SNEGSKA (reference sequence). The CDR3 protein is CSATLSGRASYNEQFF. The CDR3 DNA is TGCAGTGCTACTTTAAGCGGGAGGGCCTCCTACAATGAGCAGTTCTTC.

The chain joins TRBV11-2 to TRBJ2-1; TRBD2 agrees at 11 bases. Germline V gene data show CDR1 as SGHAT and CDR2 as FQNNGV. This CDR3 spans 15 amino acids. V gave up 3 bases and J gave up 5 bases; unmatched junction bases: 3. CDR3 sequence: CASSLTSGKNNEQFF. The CDR3 nucleotides read TGTGCCAGCAGCTTGACTAGCGGGAAAAACAATGAGCAGTTCTTC.

This clonotype was seen more than once but under ten times. The chain is built from TRBV20-1 and TRBJ2-7; 9 bases agree with TRBD1. J was trimmed by 3 bases and V by 0 bases; bases with no gene match: 6. The CDR3 covers 15 residues. The germline V gene encodes CDR1 DFQATT and CDR2 SNEGSKA (reference sequence). DNA for the CDR3: TGCAGTGCTAGAGATCTAGGGACAGGGAGCTACGAGCAGTACTTC. Translation: CSARDLGTGSYEQYF.

This clonotype showed up just a few times. The chain combines TRBV19 with TRBJ2-2, with D uncertain. This CDR3 contains 13 residues. From germline, CDR1 is LNHDA and CDR2 SQIVND (reference sequence). Trimming pared 5 bases from V and 6 bases from J, leaving 10 bases between. CDR3 DNA: TGTGCCAGTAGTCCAAATACAGCCGGGGAGCTGTTTTTT. Its translation is CASSPNTAGELFF.

Many counts were recorded for this clonotype. This chain connects TRBV6-5 to TRBJ1-1; D gene unclear. Trimming left V 0 bases short and J 1 base short, with 9 bases between. CDR1 is MNHEY, CDR2 SVGAGI, per germline. There are 15 residues in the CDR3. The CDR3 sequence: CASSYSGSRNTEAFF. CDR3 bases: TGTGCCAGCAGTTACTCCGGGTCCCGGAACACTGAAGCTTTCTTT.

The chain is built from TRBV12-3 or TRBV12-4 and TRBJ2-7; 10 bases line up with TRBD2. The V gene end was trimmed by 7 bases and the J gene end by 6 bases; junction bases not matched to a gene: 18. There are 17 residues in the CDR3. The DNA of the CDR3 is TGTGCCAGCATGTTCGTAGCGGGAGGCTCCATTCCTCCCGAGCAGTACTTC. It is translated as CASMFVAGGSIPPEQYF.

This clonotype was observed many times. The chain links TRBV6-1 to TRBJ2-5, with 10 bases matching TRBD2. This CDR3 is 17 amino acids long. Germline CDR1 is MNHNS and CDR2 is SASEGT. Trimming at V came to 2 bases and at J to 4 bases, leaving 10 bases not matched to a gene. In nucleotides, the CDR3 is TGTGCCAGCAGTGAACCCAGCGGGGGGGCCGATAGAGAGACCCAGTACTTC. Encoded protein: CASSEPSGGADRETQYF.

V is TRBV4-3 and J is TRBJ2-7; TRBD2 aligns across 10 bases. The germline V gene has CDR1 LGHNA and CDR2 YSLEER. After removal of 1 base from V and 2 bases from J, the junction contained 5 bases not matched to a gene. The CDR3 covers 16 residues. CDR3 sequence reads: CASSQGVAGGPYEQYF. The CDR3, as DNA: TGCGCCAGCAGCCAAGGGGTAGCGGGAGGACCCTACGAGCAGTACTTC.

At least ten counts were recorded for this clonotype. The V call is TRBV12-3 or TRBV12-4, the J call TRBJ2-1; TRBD2 might be the D (6 bases). The CDR3 length is 16 residues. V was clipped by 6 bases and J by 0 bases, with 15 bases between them. CDR3 DNA sequence: TGTGCCAGCAGCCCCCCCTTCGGGAGCTCCTACAATGAGCAGTTCTTC. Amino acid sequence: CASSPPFGSSYNEQFF.

This clonotype showed up just a few times. The CDR3 reads CASSLEGVTEAFF. For the CDR3, the DNA is TGTGCCAGCAGCTTAGAAGGGGTTACTGAAGCTTTCTTT. The chain recombines TRBV11-2 with TRBJ1-1, with D possibly being TRBD1 (5 bases). CDR1 is SGHAT, CDR2 FQNNGV, per germline. V was pared by 0 bases and J by 5 bases, with 7 bases between. This CDR3 is built from 13 residues. The entire variable domain, with the rest obtained from reference TRBV11-2 and TRBJ1-1, is as follows: EAGVAQSPRYKIIEKRQSVAFWCNPISGHATLYWYQQILGQGPKLLIQFQNNGVVDDSQLPKDRFSAERLKGVDSTLKIQPAKLEDSAVYLCASSLEGVTEAFFGQGTRLTVV.

In DNA, the CDR3 is TGTGCCAGCAGCTACAGCAACGGGGTCACTGAAGCTTTCTTT. Protein product: CASSYSNGVTEAFF. V and J are TRBV28 and TRBJ1-1; no firm D call. Trimming removed 6 bases from V and 4 bases from J, with 15 bases in between. From germline, CDR1 is MDHEN and CDR2 SYDVKM. This CDR3 region has 14 residues.

V and J are TRBV29-1 and TRBJ2-5; D gene uncertain. Germline-derived CDR1 and CDR2 are SQVTM and ANQGSEA. The CDR3 contains 10 residues. V was shortened by 6 bases and J by 1 base, with 3 bases between the two germline ends. The CDR3 bases are TGCAGCGTGACCCAAGAGACCCAGTACTTC. This translates into CSVTQETQYF.

This clonotype has more than one count but fewer than ten. This chain connects TRBV6-1 to TRBJ1-1; D perhaps matches TRBD1 (6 bases). CDR1 and CDR2 from the germline V gene are MNHNS and SASEGT. The CDR3 is made up of 17 amino acids. Trimming stripped 7 bases from V and 2 bases from J, with 23 bases between. The CDR3 coding sequence is TGTGCCAGCACCATGGGGACATACACTTATTCTAACACTGAAGCTTTCTTT. It is translated as CASTMGTYTYSNTEAFF.

This clonotype was counted between two and nine times. The J gene is TRBJ1-6, the V gene TRBV27; D is possibly TRBD1 (5 bases). CDR3 size: 14 residues. Between the trimmed V and J ends, which lost 6 bases and 14 bases, there was a span of 20 bases. Germline values: CDR1 MNHEY, CDR2 SMNVEV (reference sequence). CDR3 protein: CASRGHVEFDALHF. CDR3 nucleotides: TGTGCCAGCAGGGGGCACGTTGAATTTGACGCCCTCCACTTT.

In this sample, this clonotype turned up many times. The V gene is TRBV19, the J gene TRBJ1-6; the D is unclear. There are 16 residues in the CDR3. V lost 5 bases, J lost 1 base, and 12 bases lay in between. Germline lookup yields CDR1 LNHDA and CDR2 SQIVND (reference sequence). CDR3: CASSLEPGSYNSPLHF. The CDR3 DNA is TGTGCCAGTAGTCTCGAACCGGGGTCCTATAATTCACCCCTCCACTTT.

The V and J genes are TRBV5-5 and TRBJ2-6; D gene uncertain. V shed 4 bases and J shed 4 bases, with 21 bases lying between them. This CDR3 is built from 18 residues. Germline CDR1 and CDR2: SGHKS and YYEKEE (reference sequence). The CDR3 DNA is TGTGCCAGCAGCCCGATCTACCCCCCGGGTTCAGGGGCCAACGTCCTGACTTTC. This encodes CASSPIYPPGSGANVLTF.

This clonotype was counted only a few times. The chain has TRBV4-3 and TRBJ2-4; either TRBD1 or TRBD2 may supply D (5 bases each). In germline, CDR1 is LGHNA, CDR2 YSLEER. The CDR3 length is 15 residues. The ends were cut back, 0 bases at V and 7 bases at J, with 13 bases in the middle. The CDR3 region has the DNA TGCGCCAGCAGCCAAGAAGGGGAGAATCAGAACATTCAGTACTTC. This gives the protein CASSQEGENQNIQYF.

This clonotype has a handful of counts. This sequence joins TRBV18 and TRBJ2-1, with 8 nucleotides matching TRBD2. Germline V gene lookup returns CDR1 KGHSH and CDR2 LQKENI. The CDR3 sequence is 15 residues long. The ends lost 3 bases at V and 8 bases at J; junction bases unmatched: 9. The CDR3 DNA follows: TGTGCCAGCTCACCTTTTGGGACTAGTTGGCATGAGCAGTTCTTC. Protein: CASSPFGTSWHEQFF.

The chain employs TRBV19 and TRBJ2-2; 9 nucleotides line up with TRBD2. The germline gives CDR1 LNHDA, CDR2 SQIVND (reference sequence). The CDR3 has 17 residues. Trimming removed 0 bases from V and 3 bases from J; junction bases left unmatched: 5. The CDR3 loop reads CASSIDRGGADTGELFF. CDR3 nucleotide sequence: TGTGCCAGTAGTATAGATCGCGGGGGGGCCGACACCGGGGAGCTGTTTTTT.

The genes are TRBV12-5 and TRBJ1-1, with D unresolved. The CDR3 runs 12 residues. Germline V gives CDR1 LGHNT, CDR2 FRNRAP. The V end was cut by 2 bases, the J end by 3 bases, with 4 bases between. The CDR3 here is CASGLTDTEAFF. CDR3 DNA: TGTGCTAGTGGTTTGACCGACACTGAAGCTTTCTTT.

This clonotype was observed many times. The rearrangement joins TRBV7-2 to TRBJ2-1; D gene unclear. Germline loops: CDR1 SGHTA, CDR2 FQGNSA. Trimming removed 5 bases from V and 2 bases from J, with 10 bases in between. The CDR3 loop spans 14 amino acids. Written as DNA, the CDR3 is TGTGCCAGCAGCCCCCGGAGCGCCTACAATGAGCAGTTCTTC. Its protein is CASSPRSAYNEQFF.

This clonotype was recorded many times. V gene TRBV18 combines with J gene TRBJ2-7, with D perhaps assigned TRBD1 or TRBD2 (5 bases each). V was clipped by 3 bases and J by 4 bases, with 28 bases between them. Germline-derived CDR1 and CDR2 are KGHSH and LQKENI. This CDR3 has 19 amino acids. CDR3 sequence reads: CASSPRRGPWRSRFYEQYF. CDR3 DNA: TGTGCCAGCTCACCGCGACGGGGCCCCTGGAGGTCCCGATTTTACGAGCAGTACTTC.

In this sample, this clonotype turned up a few times. The chain employs TRBV12-3 or TRBV12-4 and TRBJ1-1; unclear D gene. This CDR3 spans 16 amino acids. Between the trimmed V and J ends, which lost 3 bases and 1 base, there was a span of 15 bases. The CDR3 DNA follows: TGTGCCAGCAGTTTTGATAGGGAAAGGGCGAACACTGAAGCTTTCTTT. Its translation is CASSFDRERANTEAFF.